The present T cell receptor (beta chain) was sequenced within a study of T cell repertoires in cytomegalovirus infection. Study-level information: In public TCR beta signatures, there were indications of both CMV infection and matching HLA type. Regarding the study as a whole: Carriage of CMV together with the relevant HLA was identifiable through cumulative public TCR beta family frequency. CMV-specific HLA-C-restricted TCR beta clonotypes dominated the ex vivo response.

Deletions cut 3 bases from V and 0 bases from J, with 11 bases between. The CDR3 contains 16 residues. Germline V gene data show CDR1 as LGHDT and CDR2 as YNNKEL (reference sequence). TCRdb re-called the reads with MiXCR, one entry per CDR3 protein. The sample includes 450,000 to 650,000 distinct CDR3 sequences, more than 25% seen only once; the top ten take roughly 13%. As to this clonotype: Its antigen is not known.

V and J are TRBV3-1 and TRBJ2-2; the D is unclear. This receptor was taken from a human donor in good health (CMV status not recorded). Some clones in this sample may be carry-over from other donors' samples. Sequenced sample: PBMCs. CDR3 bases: TGTGCCAGCAGCCACTGGCAGCAAGCGAACACCGGGGAGCTGTTTTTT. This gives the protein CASSHWQQANTGELFF.